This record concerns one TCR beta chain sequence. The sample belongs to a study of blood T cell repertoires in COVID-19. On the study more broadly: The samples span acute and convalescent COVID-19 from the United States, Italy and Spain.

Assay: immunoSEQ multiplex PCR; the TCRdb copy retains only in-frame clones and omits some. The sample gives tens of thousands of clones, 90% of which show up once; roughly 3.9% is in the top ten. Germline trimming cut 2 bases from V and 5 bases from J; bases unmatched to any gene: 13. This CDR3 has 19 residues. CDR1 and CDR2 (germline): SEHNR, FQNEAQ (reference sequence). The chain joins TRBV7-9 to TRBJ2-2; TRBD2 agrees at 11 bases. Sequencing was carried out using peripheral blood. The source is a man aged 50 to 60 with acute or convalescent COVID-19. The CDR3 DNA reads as TGTGCCAGCAGCTTATTTCCTAGCGGGAGGCCCTCTGGAACCGGGGAGCTGTTTTTT. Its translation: CASSLFPSGRPSGTGELFF.